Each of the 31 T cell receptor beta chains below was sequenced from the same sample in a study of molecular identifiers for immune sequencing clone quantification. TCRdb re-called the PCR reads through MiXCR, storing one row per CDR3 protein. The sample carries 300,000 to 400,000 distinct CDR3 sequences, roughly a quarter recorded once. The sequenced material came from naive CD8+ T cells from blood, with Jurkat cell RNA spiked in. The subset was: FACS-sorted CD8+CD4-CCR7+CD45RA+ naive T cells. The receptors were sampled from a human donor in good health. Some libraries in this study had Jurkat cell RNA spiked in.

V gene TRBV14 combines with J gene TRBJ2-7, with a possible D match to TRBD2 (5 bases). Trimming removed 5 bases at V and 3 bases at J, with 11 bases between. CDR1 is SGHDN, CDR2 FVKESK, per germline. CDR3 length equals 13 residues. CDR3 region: CASSDVRGYEQYF. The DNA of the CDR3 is TGTGCCAGCAGCGATGTACGGGGCTACGAGCAGTACTTC.

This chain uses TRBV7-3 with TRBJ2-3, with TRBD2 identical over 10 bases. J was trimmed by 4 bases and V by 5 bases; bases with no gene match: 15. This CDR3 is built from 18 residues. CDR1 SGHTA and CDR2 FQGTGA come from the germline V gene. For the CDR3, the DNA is TGTGCCAGCAGCGGTTGGGCTAGCGGGAGTCCTGCGGCAGATACGCAGTATTTT. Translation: CASSGWASGSPAADTQYF. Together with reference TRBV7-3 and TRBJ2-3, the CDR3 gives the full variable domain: GAGVSQTPSNKVTEKGKYVELRCDPISGHTALYWYRQSLGQGPEFLIYFQGTGAADDSGLPNDRFFAVRPEGSVSTLKIQRTERGDSAVYLCASSGWASGSPAADTQYFGPGTRLTVL.

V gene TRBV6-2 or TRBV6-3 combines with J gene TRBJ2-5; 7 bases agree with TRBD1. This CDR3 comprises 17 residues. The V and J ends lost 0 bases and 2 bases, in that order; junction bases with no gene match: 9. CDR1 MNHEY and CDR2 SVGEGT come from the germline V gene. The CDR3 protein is CASSYSGTVASQETQYF. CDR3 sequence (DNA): TGTGCCAGCAGTTACTCGGGGACAGTAGCTTCTCAAGAGACCCAGTACTTC.

In DNA, the CDR3 is TGTGCCAGCAGCCCAGCGGCTAGCGGGCCTAGCTACAATGAGCAGTTCTTC. Protein sequence: CASSPAASGPSYNEQFF. The rearrangement uses TRBV7-9 and TRBJ2-1; the match to TRBD2 covers 8 bases. CDR3 length equals 17 residues. Germline CDR1 SEHNR, CDR2 FQNEAQ (reference sequence). Trimming cost V 5 bases and J 3 bases; bases outside gene matches: 12.

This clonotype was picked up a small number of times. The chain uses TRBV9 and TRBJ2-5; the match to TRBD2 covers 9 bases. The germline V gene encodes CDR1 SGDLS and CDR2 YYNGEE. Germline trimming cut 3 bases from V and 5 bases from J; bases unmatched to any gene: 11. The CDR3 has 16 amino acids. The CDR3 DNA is TGTGCCAGCAGCGCAACACCTCTAGCGGGGCAGGAGACCCAGTACTTC. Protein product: CASSATPLAGQETQYF.

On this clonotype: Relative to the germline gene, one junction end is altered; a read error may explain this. The CDR3: CASSLGAGYELYF. The CDR3 DNA is TGTGCCAGCAGCTTAGGGGCGGGCTACGAGCTGTACTTC. V usage is TRBV11-2 and J usage is TRBJ2-7; maybe TRBD2 (5 bases). Germline V gene data show CDR1 as SGHAT and CDR2 as FQNNGV. CDR3 length: 13 amino acids.

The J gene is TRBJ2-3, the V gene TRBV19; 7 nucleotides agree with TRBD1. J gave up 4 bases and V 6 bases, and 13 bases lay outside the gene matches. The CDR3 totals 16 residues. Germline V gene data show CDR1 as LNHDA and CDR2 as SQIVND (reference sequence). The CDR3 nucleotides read TGTGCCAGTAGCCTAGGGGGCAGGACACTGGCAGATACGCAGTATTTT. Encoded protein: CASSLGGRTLADTQYF.

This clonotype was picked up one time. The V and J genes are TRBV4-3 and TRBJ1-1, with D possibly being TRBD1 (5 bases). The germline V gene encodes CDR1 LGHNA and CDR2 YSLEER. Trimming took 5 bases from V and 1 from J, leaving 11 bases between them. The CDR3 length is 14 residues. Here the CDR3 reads CASSTTQENTEAFF. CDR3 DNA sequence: TGCGCCAGCAGCACGACACAGGAGAACACTGAAGCTTTCTTT.

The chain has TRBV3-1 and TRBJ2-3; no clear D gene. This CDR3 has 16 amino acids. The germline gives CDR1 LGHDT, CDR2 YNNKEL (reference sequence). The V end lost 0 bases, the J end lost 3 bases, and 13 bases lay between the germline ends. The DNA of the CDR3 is TGTGCCAGCAGCCAAGATTGGTCCGTTAGGACAGATACGCAGTATTTT. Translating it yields CASSQDWSVRTDTQYF.

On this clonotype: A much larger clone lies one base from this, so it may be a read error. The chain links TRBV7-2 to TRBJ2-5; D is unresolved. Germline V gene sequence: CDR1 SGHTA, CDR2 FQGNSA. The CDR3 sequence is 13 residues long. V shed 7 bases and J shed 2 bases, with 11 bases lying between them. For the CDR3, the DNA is TGTGCCAGCACCCCAAATGGACAAGAGACCCAGTACTTC. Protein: CASTPNGQETQYF.

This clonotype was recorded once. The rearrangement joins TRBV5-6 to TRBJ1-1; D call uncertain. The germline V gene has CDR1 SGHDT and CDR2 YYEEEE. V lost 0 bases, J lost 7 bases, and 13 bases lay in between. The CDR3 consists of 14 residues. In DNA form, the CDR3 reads TGTGCCAGCAGCTTGGGGGTCGGTCGAAATGAAGCTTTCTTT. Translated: CASSLGVGRNEAFF. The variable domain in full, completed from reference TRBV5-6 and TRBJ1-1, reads DAGVTQSPTHLIKTRGQQVTLRCSPKSGHDTVSWYQQALGQGPQFIFQYYEEEERQRGNFPDRFSGHQFPNYSSELNVNALLLGDSALYLCASSLGVGRNEAFFGQGTRLTVV.

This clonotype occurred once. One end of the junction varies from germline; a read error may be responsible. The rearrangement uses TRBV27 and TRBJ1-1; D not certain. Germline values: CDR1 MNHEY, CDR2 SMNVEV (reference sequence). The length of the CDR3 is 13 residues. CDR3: CASSRTENTKAFF. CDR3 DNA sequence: TGTGCCAGCAGCCGCACAGAGAACACTAAAGCTTTCTTT.

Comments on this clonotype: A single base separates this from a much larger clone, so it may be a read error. The DNA for the CDR3 is TGTGTCAGCAGCTTAGTACGGGGGAGCGAGACCCAGTACTTC. Protein product: CVSSLVRGSETQYF. The rearrangement links TRBV13 to TRBJ2-5; possibly TRBD2 for D (6 bases). CDR1 is PRHDT and CDR2 is FYEKMQ in the germline V gene (reference sequence). This CDR3 is 14 amino acids long.

CDR3 region: CASSPPRYTQYF. Written as DNA, the CDR3 is TGTGCCAGCAGCCCCCCTCGTTATACGCAGTATTTT. The J gene is TRBJ2-3, the V gene TRBV7-9; no reliable D call. The CDR3 loop spans 12 amino acids. Germline V gene sequence: CDR1 SEHNR, CDR2 FQNEAQ (reference sequence). V lost 5 bases and J 7 bases, leaving 10 bases between the germline ends.

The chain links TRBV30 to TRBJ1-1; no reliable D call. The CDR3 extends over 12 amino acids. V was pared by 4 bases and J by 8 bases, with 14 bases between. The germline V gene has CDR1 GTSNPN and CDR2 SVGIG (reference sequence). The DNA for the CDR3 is TGTGCCTGGATCGGTTTAGGGCGGGAAGCTTTCTTT. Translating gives CAWIGLGREAFF.

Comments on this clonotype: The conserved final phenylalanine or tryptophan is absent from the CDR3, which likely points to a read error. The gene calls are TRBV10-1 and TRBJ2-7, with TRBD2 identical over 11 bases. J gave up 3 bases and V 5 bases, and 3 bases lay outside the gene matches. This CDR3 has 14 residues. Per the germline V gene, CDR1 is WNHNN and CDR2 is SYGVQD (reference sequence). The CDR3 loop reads CASSQGTSGYEQYC. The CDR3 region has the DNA TGCGCCAGCAGTCAGGGGACTAGCGGCTACGAGCAGTACTGC.

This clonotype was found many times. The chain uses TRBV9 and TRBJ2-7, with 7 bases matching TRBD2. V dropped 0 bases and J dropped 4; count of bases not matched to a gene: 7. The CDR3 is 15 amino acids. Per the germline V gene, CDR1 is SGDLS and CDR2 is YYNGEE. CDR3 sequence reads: CASSVDDGGWYEQYF. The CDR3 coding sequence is TGTGCCAGCAGCGTAGATGACGGGGGGTGGTACGAGCAGTACTTC.

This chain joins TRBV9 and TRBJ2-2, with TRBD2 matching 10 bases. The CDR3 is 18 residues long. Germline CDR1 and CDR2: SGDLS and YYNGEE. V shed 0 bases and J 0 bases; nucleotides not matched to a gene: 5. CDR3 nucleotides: TGTGCCAGCAGCGTAGCGGGACTAGCGTTCACGAACACCGGGGAGCTGTTTTTT. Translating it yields CASSVAGLAFTNTGELFF.

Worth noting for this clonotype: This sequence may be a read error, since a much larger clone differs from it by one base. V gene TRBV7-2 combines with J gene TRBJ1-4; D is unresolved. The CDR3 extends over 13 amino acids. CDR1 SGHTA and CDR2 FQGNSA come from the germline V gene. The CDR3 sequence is CASGLVATEKLFF. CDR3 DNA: TGTGCCAGCGGCTTAGTGGCAACTGAAAAACTGTTTTTT.

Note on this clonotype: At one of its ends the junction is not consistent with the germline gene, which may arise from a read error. The CDR3 loop is CASAQGEQRVGYRYTF. In DNA, the CDR3 is TGCGCCAGCGCTCAAGGGGAACAGCGGGTTGGCTATCGCTACACCTTC. The V gene is TRBV4-1, the J gene TRBJ1-2; tentatively, D is TRBD1 (5 bases). The CDR3 length is 16 residues. Germline values: CDR1 MGHRA, CDR2 YSYEKL.

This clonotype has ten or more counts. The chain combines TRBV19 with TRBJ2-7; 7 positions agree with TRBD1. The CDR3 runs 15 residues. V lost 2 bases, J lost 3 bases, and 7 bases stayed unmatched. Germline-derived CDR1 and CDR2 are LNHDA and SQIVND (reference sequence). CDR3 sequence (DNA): TGTGCCAGTAGTATAATAGGACAGGCCGGCTACGAGCAGTACTTC. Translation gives CASSIIGQAGYEQYF.

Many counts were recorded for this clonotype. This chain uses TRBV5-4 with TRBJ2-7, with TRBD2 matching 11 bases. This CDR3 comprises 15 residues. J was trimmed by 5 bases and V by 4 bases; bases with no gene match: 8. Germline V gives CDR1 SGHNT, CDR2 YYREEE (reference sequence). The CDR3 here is CASSISGGVSNEQYF. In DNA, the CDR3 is TGTGCCAGCAGCATTAGCGGGGGGGTATCTAACGAGCAGTACTTC.

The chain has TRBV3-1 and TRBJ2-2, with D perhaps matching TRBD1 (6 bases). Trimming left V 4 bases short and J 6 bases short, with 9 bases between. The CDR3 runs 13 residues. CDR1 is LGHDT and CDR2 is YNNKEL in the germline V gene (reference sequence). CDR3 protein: CASSPTGPGELFF. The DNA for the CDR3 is TGTGCCAGCAGCCCTACAGGGCCCGGGGAGCTGTTTTTT.

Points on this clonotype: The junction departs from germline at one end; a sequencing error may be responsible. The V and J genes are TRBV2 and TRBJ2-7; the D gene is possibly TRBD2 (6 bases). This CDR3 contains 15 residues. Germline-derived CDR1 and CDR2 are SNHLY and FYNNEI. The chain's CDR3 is CASSPSLASSYERYF. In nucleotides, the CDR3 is TGTGCCAGCAGTCCGAGCCTAGCGAGCTCCTACGAGCGGTACTTC.

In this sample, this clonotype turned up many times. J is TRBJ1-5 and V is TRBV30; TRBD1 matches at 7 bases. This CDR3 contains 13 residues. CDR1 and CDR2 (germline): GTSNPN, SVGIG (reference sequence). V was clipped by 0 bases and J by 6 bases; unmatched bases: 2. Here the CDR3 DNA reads TGTGCCTGGAGTGTAGGGGGCGGTCAGCCCCAGCATTTT. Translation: CAWSVGGGQPQHF.

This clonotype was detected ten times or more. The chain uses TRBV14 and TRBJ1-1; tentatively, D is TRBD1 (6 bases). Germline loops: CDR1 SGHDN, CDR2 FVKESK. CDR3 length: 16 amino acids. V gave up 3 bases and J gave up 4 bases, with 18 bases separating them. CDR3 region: CASSQPWGAGGTEAFF. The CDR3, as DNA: TGTGCCAGCAGCCAGCCATGGGGGGCTGGCGGCACTGAAGCTTTCTTT.

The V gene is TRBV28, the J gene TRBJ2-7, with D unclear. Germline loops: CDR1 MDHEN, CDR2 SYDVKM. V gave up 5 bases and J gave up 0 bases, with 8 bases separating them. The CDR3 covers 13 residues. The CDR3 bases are TGTGCCAGCAGTCCAGAGTTCTCCTACGAGCAGTACTTC. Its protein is CASSPEFSYEQYF.

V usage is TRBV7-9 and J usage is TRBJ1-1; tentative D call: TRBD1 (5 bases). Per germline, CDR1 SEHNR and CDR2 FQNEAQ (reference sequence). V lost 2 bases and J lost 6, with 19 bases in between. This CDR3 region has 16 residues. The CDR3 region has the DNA TGTGCCAGCAGCTTATTTCCTGGCCAGGGAGGGCCTGAAGCTTTCTTT. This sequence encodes CASSLFPGQGGPEAFF.

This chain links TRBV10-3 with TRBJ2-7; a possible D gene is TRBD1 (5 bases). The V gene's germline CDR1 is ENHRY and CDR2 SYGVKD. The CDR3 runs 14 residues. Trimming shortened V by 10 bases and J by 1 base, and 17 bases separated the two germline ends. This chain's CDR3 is CATALFGHSYEQYF. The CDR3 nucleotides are TGTGCCACCGCCCTTTTTGGACATTCCTACGAGCAGTACTTC.

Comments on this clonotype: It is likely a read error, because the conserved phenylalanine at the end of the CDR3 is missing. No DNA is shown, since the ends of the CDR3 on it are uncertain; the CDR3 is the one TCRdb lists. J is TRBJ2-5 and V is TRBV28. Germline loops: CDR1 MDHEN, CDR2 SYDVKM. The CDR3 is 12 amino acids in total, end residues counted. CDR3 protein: CASKEYQETRYS.

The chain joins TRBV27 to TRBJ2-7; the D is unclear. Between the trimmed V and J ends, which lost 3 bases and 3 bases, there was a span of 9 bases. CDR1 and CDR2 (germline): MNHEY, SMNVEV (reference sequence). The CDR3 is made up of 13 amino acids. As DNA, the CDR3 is TGTGCCAGCAGTTTGGCCGGTCTCTACGAGCAGTACTTC. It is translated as CASSLAGLYEQYF.